A single sample gave rise to the 25 T cell receptor beta chains below, sequenced in a study of OX40 agonist ivuxolimab in advanced cancers. Here immunoSEQ multiplex PCR was the method, and the copy in TCRdb shows in-frame clones only, minus some. The table lists 72,000 or so clones, around 85% of them singletons, with about 5% in the top ten. The source was CD4+ or CD8+ T cells sorted from blood, collected in a trial of the OX40 agonist ivuxolimab. The receptor set was obtained from an adult with an advanced solid tumor such as melanoma, head and neck, liver or kidney cancer.

The chain has TRBV11-3 and TRBJ2-2; D unresolved. The CDR3 is made up of 15 amino acids. Looked up from germline, CDR1 is SGHNT and CDR2 is YENEEA. V lost 6 bases, J lost 4 bases, and 15 bases lay in between. In nucleotides, the CDR3 is TGTGCCAGCAGGGGTCAGATGGGTGGCACCGGGGAGCTGTTTTTT. This codes for CASRGQMGGTGELFF.

The V and J genes are TRBV6-5 and TRBJ1-2; 11 bases are a match to TRBD1. The CDR3 is 16 residues long. Unmatched junction bases numbered 5, after V lost 4 bases and J lost 1 base. Germline V CDR1 and CDR2: MNHEY, SVGAGI. The CDR3 loop reads CASSLGQGAINYGYTF. The CDR3 DNA is TGTGCCAGCAGTTTAGGACAGGGGGCGATTAACTATGGCTACACCTTC.

The sample holds a few counts of this clone. The chain is built from TRBV9 and TRBJ2-5; 11 bases map to TRBD2. Germline CDR1 is SGDLS and CDR2 is YYNGEE. The CDR3 runs to 17 residues. The V and J ends lost 0 bases and 5 bases, in that order; junction bases with no gene match: 9. The DNA of the CDR3 is TGTGCCAGCAGCGTAGGTTCATTAGCGGGAGGGGCGGAGACCCAGTACTTC. It yields the protein CASSVGSLAGGAETQYF.

The chain links TRBV29-1 to TRBJ2-3; D is unresolved. The V end was cut by 3 bases, the J end by 4 bases, with 11 bases between. Germline V gives CDR1 SQVTM, CDR2 ANQGSEA. The length of the CDR3 is 13 residues. The CDR3 bases are TGCAGCGTTGATAGGCGTTCTCCAGATACGCAGTATTTT. Amino acids: CSVDRRSPDTQYF.

The genes are TRBV15 and TRBJ2-5, with 14 bases aligning to TRBD2. This CDR3 spans 18 amino acids. V was clipped by 5 bases and J by 4 bases; unmatched bases: 12. The germline CDR1 and CDR2 sequences are LNHNV and YYDKDF (reference sequence). CDR3 protein: CATSAGLAGGRSRETQYF. CDR3 nucleotide sequence: TGTGCCACCAGCGCCGGACTAGCGGGGGGCCGGAGTCGAGAGACCCAGTACTTC.

The J gene is TRBJ2-6, the V gene TRBV5-4; TRBD1 matches at 8 bases. Per germline, CDR1 SGHNT and CDR2 YYREEE (reference sequence). This CDR3 comprises 19 residues. After removal of 2 bases from V and 0 bases from J, the junction contained 10 bases not matched to a gene. The CDR3 coding sequence is TGTGCCAGCAGCTTCTCACAGGGACAGGCCAGCTCTGGGGCCAACGTCCTGACTTTC. It encodes CASSFSQGQASSGANVLTF.

CDR3 region: CASIATPPDGTYEQYF. Written as DNA, the CDR3 is TGTGCCAGCATTGCCACCCCACCGGACGGAACCTACGAGCAGTACTTC. This chain links TRBV27 with TRBJ2-7; D is uncertain. The V gene lost 7 bases and the J gene lost 2 bases, with 21 bases spanning the gap. Germline V CDR1 and CDR2: MNHEY, SMNVEV (reference sequence). The CDR3 contains 16 residues.

This clone was detected only a few times. The chain is built from TRBV27 and TRBJ2-6; 8 bases match TRBD2. CDR1 is MNHEY and CDR2 is SMNVEV in the germline V gene (reference sequence). V lost 7 bases, J lost 0 bases, and 8 bases stayed unmatched. The CDR3 loop spans 17 amino acids. This chain's CDR3 is CASKGGGINSGANVLTF. CDR3 DNA: TGTGCCAGCAAGGGCGGGGGGATCAACTCTGGGGCCAACGTCCTGACTTTC.

V and J are TRBV11-3 and TRBJ2-4; possibly TRBD2 for D (6 bases). The germline V and J ends were trimmed by 1 base and 0 bases, with 10 bases remaining between them. The germline CDR1 and CDR2 sequences are SGHNT and YENEEA. The CDR3 extends over 16 amino acids. The CDR3, as DNA: TGTGCCAGCAGCTTAGGGGGGGAGCTAGCCAAAAACATTCAGTACTTC. This gives the protein CASSLGGELAKNIQYF.

The chain carries TRBV5-1 and TRBJ1-4; no clear D. Germline lookup yields CDR1 SGHRS and CDR2 YFSETQ. V lost 4 bases to trimming and J lost 5 bases, with 15 bases between them. CDR3 length: 15 residues. Here the CDR3 reads CASSPSLEGNEKLFF. The CDR3 coding sequence is TGCGCCAGCAGCCCTAGCCTCGAGGGAAATGAAAAACTGTTTTTT. Supplemented by reference TRBV5-1 and TRBJ1-4, the full variable domain reads KAGVTQTPRYLIKTRGQQVTLSCSPISGHRSVSWYQQTPGQGLQFLFEYFSETQRNKGNFPGRFSGRQFSNSRSEMNVSTLELGDSALYLCASSPSLEGNEKLFFGSGTQLSVL.

The chain employs TRBV5-6 and TRBJ2-5; D is possibly TRBD1 (6 bases). This CDR3 is built from 13 residues. The V and J ends lost 3 bases and 4 bases respectively, with 10 bases between them. Germline V CDR1 and CDR2: SGHDT, YYEEEE. The CDR3 protein is CASSSTGIETQYF. The CDR3 region has the DNA TGTGCCAGCAGCTCGACAGGCATAGAGACCCAGTACTTC.

The gene calls are TRBV7-8 and TRBJ2-7; TRBD2 might be the D (6 bases). This CDR3 spans 14 amino acids. Germline V gives CDR1 SGHVS, CDR2 FQNEAQ. The germline V and J ends were trimmed by 6 bases and 2 bases, with 14 bases remaining between them. CDR3 sequence: CASRAGRFTYEQYF. CDR3 in DNA: TGTGCCAGCAGGGCGGGACGATTTACCTACGAGCAGTACTTC.

The chain is built from TRBV6-5 and TRBJ2-3; no clear D. This CDR3 comprises 15 residues. V was clipped by 7 bases and J by 4 bases, with 18 bases between them. In germline, CDR1 is MNHEY, CDR2 SVGAGI. This CDR3 reads CASTSLTRLADTQYF. The CDR3 DNA reads TGTGCCAGCACCTCATTAACAAGATTGGCAGATACGCAGTATTTT.

The chain uses TRBV7-9 and TRBJ2-5; D is ambiguous. The J call may not be correct, given that the DNA end is closer to TRBJ2-7. Germline CDR1 reads SEHNR; CDR2 reads FQNEAQ (reference sequence). This CDR3 is built from 13 residues. The CDR3 spells CASSETVSYEQYF. The CDR3 DNA reads as TGTGCCAGCAGCGAAACAGTTTCCTACGAGCAGTACTTC.

In DNA form, the CDR3 reads TGTGCCAGCAGCTTGTTATTCGGGACTAGGGGCTACAATGAGCAGTTCTTC. Encoded protein: CASSLLFGTRGYNEQFF. The gene calls are TRBV5-8 and TRBJ2-1, with 8 bases fitting TRBD2. V lost 1 base to trimming and J lost 3 bases; unmatched junction nucleotides: 9. The CDR3 is made up of 17 amino acids. Germline CDR1 and CDR2: SGHTS and YDEGEE.

The rearrangement uses TRBV6-5 and TRBJ1-5, with a weak D call TRBD1 (5 bases). Germline lookup yields CDR1 MNHEY and CDR2 SVGAGI. The CDR3 runs 14 residues. V lost 7 bases to trimming and J lost 5 bases, with 15 bases between them. CDR3: CASTEAGGDQPQHF. The CDR3 bases are TGTGCCAGCACAGAAGCCGGAGGGGATCAGCCCCAGCATTTT.

The chain is built from TRBV11-2 and TRBJ2-2; D gene ambiguous. Germline V gene sequence: CDR1 SGHAT, CDR2 FQNNGV. CDR3 length: 15 residues. V gave up 4 bases and J gave up 3 bases, with 12 bases separating them. DNA of the CDR3: TGTGCCAGCAGCTCTAGTCCACAGTACACCGGGGAGCTGTTTTTT. This sequence encodes CASSSSPQYTGELFF.

This clone was counted a few times. J is TRBJ1-1 and V is TRBV11-2; D possibly corresponds to TRBD1 (5 bases). Trimming removed 2 bases at V and 5 bases at J, with 12 bases between. This CDR3 is 14 amino acids long. Germline V CDR1 and CDR2: SGHAT, FQNNGV. CDR3 sequence: CASSLSGAGTEAFF. The CDR3, as DNA: TGTGCCAGCAGCTTATCCGGGGCGGGGACTGAAGCTTTCTTT. Looking up the rest from reference TRBV11-2 and TRBJ1-1 gives the full variable domain: EAGVAQSPRYKIIEKRQSVAFWCNPISGHATLYWYQQILGQGPKLLIQFQNNGVVDDSQLPKDRFSAERLKGVDSTLKIQPAKLEDSAVYLCASSLSGAGTEAFFGQGTRLTVV.

This chain uses TRBV7-2 with TRBJ1-1; TRBD1 agrees at 7 bases. The CDR3 is 16 residues long. Germline V lookup: CDR1 SGHTA, CDR2 FQGNSA. With V trimmed by 5 bases and J by 0 bases, 9 bases remained unmatched. In DNA, the CDR3 is TGTGCCAGCAGCCGAAAAATGGGACAGATGAACACTGAAGCTTTCTTT. Its protein is CASSRKMGQMNTEAFF.

The chain links TRBV30 to TRBJ1-1; D is perhaps TRBD1 (5 bases). The germline V gene has CDR1 GTSNPN and CDR2 SVGIG (reference sequence). CDR3 size: 14 residues. The germline V and J ends were trimmed by 0 bases and 3 bases, with 11 bases remaining between them. The CDR3 sequence: CAWSVLEGYTEAFF. CDR3 sequence (DNA): TGTGCCTGGAGTGTACTAGAGGGGTACACTGAAGCTTTCTTT.

The chain combines TRBV9 with TRBJ1-2; 9 nucleotides align to TRBD1. Unmatched junction bases numbered 14, after V lost 3 bases and J lost 5 bases. There are 17 residues in the CDR3. Germline-derived CDR1 and CDR2 are SGDLS and YYNGEE. The chain's CDR3 is CASSATRTGENTYGYTF. DNA of the CDR3: TGTGCCAGCAGCGCTACTCGGACAGGGGAGAATACATATGGCTACACCTTC.

The gene calls are TRBV28 and TRBJ2-1; maybe TRBD2 (5 bases). Germline lookup yields CDR1 MDHEN and CDR2 SYDVKM. Trimming removed 5 bases from V and 5 bases from J, with 19 bases in between. The CDR3 covers 16 residues. The CDR3 DNA reads as TGTGCCAGCAGTCGACTGGGTGGGAGACCCAACAATGAGCAGTTCTTC. This sequence encodes CASSRLGGRPNNEQFF.

The V gene is TRBV2, the J gene TRBJ2-1; maybe TRBD2 (5 bases). CDR1 SNHLY and CDR2 FYNNEI come from the germline V gene. CDR3 length: 14 residues. The V gene lost 3 bases and the J gene lost 9 bases, with 15 bases spanning the gap. In DNA, the CDR3 is TGTGCCAGCAGTGAGAGCATAGGGAGCGGTGAGCAGTTCTTC. Protein sequence: CASSESIGSGEQFF.

The genes are TRBV2 and TRBJ1-2; tentative D call: TRBD1 (6 bases). Trimming removed 1 base from V and 2 bases from J, with 20 bases in between. Per the germline V gene, CDR1 is SNHLY and CDR2 is FYNNEI. The CDR3 loop spans 18 amino acids. As DNA, the CDR3 is TGTGCCAGCAGTGAAGATTTGGCAGGGGACCGTAAGAACTATGGCTACACCTTC. It codes for CASSEDLAGDRKNYGYTF.

The J gene is TRBJ1-5, the V gene TRBV5-5; a weak D match, TRBD1 (5 bases). The CDR3 covers 15 residues. Germline V gene lookup returns CDR1 SGHKS and CDR2 YYEKEE (reference sequence). V lost 5 bases and J 1 base, leaving 13 bases between the germline ends. The DNA for the CDR3 is TGTGCCAGCAGTCCAAGGAGGGACAGCAATCAGCCCCAGCATTTT. It translates to CASSPRRDSNQPQHF.